What follows is one T cell receptor (beta chain) and its context. Antigen unknown. The data are from a study of neurological immune-mediated disorders. Study-wide results and limits: Across subjects, no CDR3 amino acid sequence appeared in expanded clones of more than one subject, a finding that suggested private repertoires in all groups.

The ends lost 1 base at V and 3 bases at J; junction bases unmatched: 6. The CDR3 runs to 17 residues. CDR1 is SGHRS, CDR2 YFSETQ, per germline. Healthy controls comprised blood bank volunteers in Maryland, USA. The unsorted libraries were generated from a total of 2 million PBMCs, which had been stored in RNAlater at -80 C. Each TCR transcript was tagged with a 10-nucleotide random UMI during 5'RACE. Each CDR3 protein gets one entry after TCRdb re-called the 5' RACE reads with MiXCR. The sample has tens of thousands of distinct CDR3 sequences; 9% to 12% are singletons. The sequenced sample consisted of PBMCs. The V call is TRBV5-1, the J call TRBJ2-1; 11 bases are shared with TRBD1. The origin of this receptor is a man aged 35 to 55 in good health. The chain's CDR3 is CASSLRGQGGGYNEQFF. The CDR3 region has the DNA TGCGCCAGCAGCTTGAGGGGACAGGGGGGAGGCTACAATGAGCAGTTCTTC.